The following is a TCR beta chain sequence with its context. Antigen unknown. PBMCs were sourced from approximately 9.3 ml fresh peripheral blood. The data originate from a study of T cells in Graves' hyperthyroidism and ophthalmopathy. Using RNA transcripts as the source, TCR beta CDR3 regions were amplified. A set of HTBI primers served as the primers for a first-round RT-PCR of the TCR CDR3. TCRdb called the multiplex PCR reads again in MiXCR, with one record for every CDR3 protein. The table has about 260,000 distinct CDR3 sequences, roughly 15% seen once; the top ten hold less than 35%. The CDR3 totals 11 residues. Germline CDR1 reads MNHNS; CDR2 reads SASEGT. Trimming removed 3 bases at V and 12 bases at J, with 6 bases between. Findings and limits, study-wide: The model foresaw ophthalmopathy a median roughly 6 months prior to onset.

The clonotype comes from a young woman with Graves' ophthalmopathy. The chain uses TRBV6-1 and TRBJ1-6; D is uncertain. The sample comprised blood. Here the CDR3 reads CASSEAIPLHF. The CDR3 DNA is TGTGCCAGCAGTGAGGCGATACCCCTCCACTTT.